The present TCR beta chain was sequenced within a study of CXCR3-negative and CXCR3-positive naive CD8 T cells. Comments on this clonotype: Its antigen remains unidentified.

Researchers prepared the TRB cDNA libraries using 5' RACE with UMI labels. TCRdb re-called the 5' RACE reads; every CDR3 protein appears as one record, without DNA. Its table lists 80,000 to 100,000 distinct CDR3 sequences. The CDR3 sequence is 16 residues long. Germline V gene sequence: CDR1 MDHEN, CDR2 SYDVKM. General study points: Diversity ran similarly high across both naive subsets but far lower in memory CD8+ cells. Naive CXCR3-negative and CXCR3-positive cells had similar TRBV-TRBJ usage; memory differed. Naive cells that were CXCR3-positive had more hydrophobic TRB CDR3s (compared with CXCR3-negative naive cells).

This chain connects TRBV28 to TRBJ2-1; TCRdb lists TRBD2, though no DNA is available to test this call. The clonotype originates from a human donor in good health. Some clones in this sample may be carry-over from other donors' samples. Sequenced sample: naive CXCR3+ CD8+ T cells from blood. Subset defined: CD45RO-CCR7+CD27+CD95- naive CD8+ T cells expressing CXCR3 (TNR3+). CDR3 protein: CASSRWTSGSVNEQFF.